A selection of T cell receptor beta chains follows, all from one sample in a study of human T cells and chemical hapten exposure. TCRdb used MiXCR to reprocess the RACE reads, holding one entry per CDR3 protein. The table has some 380,000 distinct CDR3 sequences, 4.8% seen once. Specimen: whole blood, collected in connection with sensitization to the hapten diphenylcyclopropenone (DPC). The receptors derive from a woman aged 50 to 60 with alopecia areata. Some clones in this sample may be carry-over from other donors' samples. Both conserved end residues are part of each CDR3. D genes are given only for firm matches. Clone size is stated in some rows and not others, as once, few, many or a class when expanded.

v_gene,abundance,j_gene,d_gene,CDR3nt,CDR3aa
TRBV24-1,many,TRBJ2-2,TRBD2,TGTGCCACCAGTGTCGGGACTAGCGCCGGGGAGCTGTTTTTT,CATSVGTSAGELFF
TRBV6-4,many,TRBJ1-1,NA,TGTGCCAGCACTCAAAGACAGTTGAACACTGAAGCTTTCTTT,CASTQRQLNTEAFF
TRBV7-6,many,TRBJ2-3,NA,TGTGCCAGCCAGAAAGGCCGGTTGGATACGCAGTATTTT,CASQKGRLDTQYF
TRBV7-9,many,TRBJ2-5,TRBD1,TGTGCCAGCAGCCCCCGTGCGGCAGGGGGCCTAGAGACCCAGTACTTC,CASSPRAAGGLETQYF
TRBV27,many,TRBJ2-1,NA,TGTGCCAGCAGTTTAGCCGGCAGCTCCTACTTCTACAATGAGCAGTTCTTC,CASSLAGSSYFYNEQFF
TRBV20-1,few,TRBJ2-5,NA,TGCAGTGCTGGCCGTTACTCAGGCCCCCAAGAGACCCAGTACTTC,CSAGRYSGPQETQYF
TRBV7-9,many,TRBJ1-6,TRBD1,TGTGCCAGCAGCTTGGGGACAGGGGTCGATTCACCCCTCCACTTT,CASSLGTGVDSPLHF
TRBV3-2,few,TRBJ2-7,NA,TGTGCCAGCAGCACCCCCCTCGAGCAGTACTTC,CASSTPLEQYF
TRBV27,many,TRBJ1-2,NA,TGTGCCAGCAGTTATGGAGGGATGAGTGGCTACACCTTC,CASSYGGMSGYTF
TRBV7-3,many,TRBJ1-1,NA,TGTGCCAGCAGCTCCCAGGACAATACTGAAGCTTTCTTT,CASSSQDNTEAFF
TRBV29-1,few,TRBJ1-4,NA,TGCAGCGTTGAAGTGGAGGGCCATGAAAAACTGTTTTTT,CSVEVEGHEKLFF
TRBV3-1,many,TRBJ1-3,NA,TGTGCCAGCAGCCAAGATACATTTGGAAACACCATATATTTT,CASSQDTFGNTIYF
TRBV7-9,few,TRBJ1-2,NA,TGTGCCAGCAGCTTAGGTGGCAGAAGCTATGGCTACACCTTC,CASSLGGRSYGYTF
TRBV4-3,many,TRBJ1-2,TRBD1,TGCGCCAGCAGCCCACGGACAGGGGACGGCTACACCTTC,CASSPRTGDGYTF
TRBV10-3,NA,TRBJ2-3,NA,TGTGCCATCAAGGGATTGGAGGGGGGCACAGATACGCAGTATTTT,CAIKGLEGGTDTQYF
TRBV10-2,many,TRBJ1-6,NA,TGCGCCAGCAGAGACAATCGGCAAAGGTCACCCCTCCACTTT,CASRDNRQRSPLHF
TRBV12-3/TRBV12-4,few,TRBJ2-1,TRBD2,TGTGCCAGCAGTCGACGACTAGCGGGGGCCCGCTCCTACAATGAGCAGTTCTTC,CASSRRLAGARSYNEQFF
TRBV28,many,TRBJ2-7,TRBD2,TGTGCCAGCAGTCCCCCGGGACTAGCGGGATCCGAGCAGTACTTC,CASSPPGLAGSEQYF
TRBV28,many,TRBJ1-1,NA,TGTGCCAGCAGCCCGTCGGGGGTCGGAAGCACTGAAGCTTTCTTT,CASSPSGVGSTEAFF
TRBV6-6,NA,TRBJ2-2,NA,TGTGCCAGTGTCGAGTTCACCGGGGAGCTGTTTTTT,CASVEFTGELFF
TRBV6-1,many,TRBJ2-6,TRBD1,TGTGCCAGCAGTGGGACAGGGGGGGCTGGGGCCAACGTCCTGACTTTC,CASSGTGGAGANVLTF
TRBV7-8,few,TRBJ1-3,NA,TGTGCCAGCAGCTCTTTGATTCAGGGCTCTGGAAACACCATATATTTT,CASSSLIQGSGNTIYF
TRBV21-1,few,TRBJ2-5,NA,TGTGCCAGCAGCAAAGCGCTCTGCGGGATCTTACAAGAGACCCAGTACTTC,CASSKALCGILQETQYF
TRBV25-1,many,TRBJ1-4,NA,TGTGCCAGCAGTGAAAGGGGGGAGGCCCGGGGAAAACTGTTTTTT,CASSERGEARGKLFF
TRBV29-1,NA,TRBJ1-1,NA,TGCAGCGTTGACACAGGGTTCAGCACTGAAGCTTTCTTT,CSVDTGFSTEAFF
TRBV24-1,NA,TRBJ2-3,NA,TGTGCCACCAGTGATAAGGCTTCTATACTAACAGATACGCAGTATTTT,CATSDKASILTDTQYF
TRBV25-1,NA,TRBJ1-1,NA,TGTGCCAGCAGTGATTGGTGGGGACGAGCTTTCTTT,CASSDWWGRAFF
TRBV24-1,few,TRBJ2-2,NA,TGTGCCACGGACAACTCGAACACCGGGGAGCTGTTTTTT,CATDNSNTGELFF
TRBV20-1,many,TRBJ2-7,TRBD1,TGCAGTGCTAGAGTTCGGGGGGTGGGACAGGGTATCTACGAGCAGTACTTC,CSARVRGVGQGIYEQYF
TRBV5-1,many,TRBJ2-5,TRBD1,TGCGCCAGCAGCTCGACAGGGTTGGTAGAGACCCAGTACTTC,CASSSTGLVETQYF
TRBV28,many,TRBJ2-7,TRBD1,TGTGCCAGCAGTACCAGGATCGGACAGGGGGTTGCCTACGAGCAGTACTTC,CASSTRIGQGVAYEQYF
TRBV7-6,many,TRBJ2-7,TRBD1,TGTGCCAGCGGACAGGGATCACCCTACGAGCAGTACTTC,CASGQGSPYEQYF